This T cell receptor (beta chain) was found in a study of identical twins' blood T cells. V shed 4 bases, J shed 6 bases, and the junction held 15 bases outside the gene matches. This CDR3 is built from 17 residues. Germline CDR1 is MNHEY and CDR2 is SVGEGT. The study, taken as a whole, reports: Shared CDR3 clonotype counts between two donors mainly tracked the product of their cloneset sizes, twins included.

Libraries were made from RNA as TCR cDNA, using a modified protocol. Sample barcodes were added at both library ends during cDNA synthesis. TCRdb passed the 5' RACE reads through MiXCR, listing each CDR3 protein once. The data show 400,000 or so distinct CDR3 sequences, with under 30% seen just once and around 5.6% held by the top ten. This clonotype showed up many times. The antigen is unknown. The clonotype comes from a woman between 18 and 50 years old in good health. The rearrangement uses TRBV6-2 or TRBV6-3 and TRBJ2-1, with 7 bases aligning to TRBD2. Sequenced: PBMCs. In nucleotides, the CDR3 is TGTGCCAGCAGTTTACGCCCTCACGGCGGGAGCGGCAATGAGCAGTTCTTC. Translated, it gives CASSLRPHGGSGNEQFF.